These 8 T cell receptor beta chains were all obtained from the same sample, sequenced in a study of T cells after yellow fever vaccination. TCRdb redid the calling of the 5' RACE reads with MiXCR, one entry per CDR3 protein. The repertoire holds hundreds of thousands of distinct CDR3 sequences, with around 6.4% as singletons. Specimen: PBMCs, collected 5 days after the yellow fever booster vaccination. These receptor sequences come from a man aged 25-40 years who received the YFV17D yellow fever vaccine.

This clonotype was counted at least ten times. In nucleotides, the CDR3 is TGTGCCAGCAGCCAGGCATCCCCGAACACCGGGGAGCTGTTTTTT. Protein sequence: CASSQASPNTGELFF. The rearrangement links TRBV4-2 to TRBJ2-2; D is undetermined. This CDR3 contains 15 residues. Germline V gives CDR1 LGHNA, CDR2 YNFKEQ. V was cut by 3 bases and J by 0 bases, with 8 bases left in between.

This clonotype was seen repeatedly, ten times or more. J is TRBJ2-7 and V is TRBV6-2 or TRBV6-3; D ambiguous. Germline CDR1 is MNHEY and CDR2 is SVGEGT. This CDR3 has 12 amino acids. Trimming took 4 bases from V and 2 from J, leaving 6 bases between them. The CDR3 loop reads CASSSAPYEQYF. The DNA of the CDR3 is TGTGCCAGCAGTTCCGCCCCCTACGAGCAGTACTTC.

This clonotype was detected ten times or more. The chain combines TRBV7-2 with TRBJ2-1; TRBD1 aligns across 11 bases. This CDR3 has 15 residues. Germline values: CDR1 SGHTA, CDR2 FQGNSA. The ends lost 5 bases at V and 3 bases at J; junction bases unmatched: 3. CDR3 amino acids: CASSDGTGGYNEQFF. For the CDR3, the DNA is TGTGCCAGCAGCGATGGGACAGGGGGCTACAATGAGCAGTTCTTC.

This clonotype showed up just a few times. The chain combines TRBV29-1 with TRBJ2-2; no definite D call. The CDR3 is 13 amino acids. Germline loops: CDR1 SQVTM, CDR2 ANQGSEA. V lost 2 bases and J 2 bases, leaving 6 bases between the germline ends. The CDR3 nucleotides read TGCAGCGTTGAATATCGCAACACCGGGGAGCTGTTTTTT. Residues: CSVEYRNTGELFF.

This clonotype was recorded many times. V gene TRBV6-1 combines with J gene TRBJ1-2; D uncertain. Trimming removed 7 bases at V and 5 bases at J, with 14 bases between. CDR3 size: 13 residues. Germline V lookup: CDR1 MNHNS, CDR2 SASEGT. The CDR3 is CASTPGSGYGYTF. The CDR3 DNA sequence: TGTGCCAGCACCCCGGGGTCTGGGTATGGCTACACCTTC.

This clonotype was detected many times. This chain uses TRBV7-2 with TRBJ2-3, with 7 bases identical to TRBD2. V gave up 2 bases and J gave up 1 base; unmatched junction bases: 6. Germline V lookup: CDR1 SGHTA, CDR2 FQGNSA. This CDR3 has 16 residues. The CDR3 DNA follows: TGTGCCAGCAGCTTAAGGGGCGGACTAGGCACAGATACGCAGTATTTT. The encoded protein is CASSLRGGLGTDTQYF.

The chain couples TRBV10-3 to TRBJ2-7; no definite D call. This CDR3 is built from 14 residues. Trimming stripped 0 bases from V and 7 bases from J, with 13 bases between. CDR1 ENHRY and CDR2 SYGVKD come from the germline V gene. The CDR3 region has the DNA TGTGCCATCAGTGAGTCTGGGCGACTGGGGGAGCAGTACTTC. It is translated as CAISESGRLGEQYF.

The chain is built from TRBV20-1 and TRBJ2-7, with TRBD2 matching over 8 bases. The CDR3 covers 19 residues. Looked up from germline, CDR1 is DFQATT and CDR2 is SNEGSKA (reference sequence). Germline trimming cut 0 bases from V and 3 bases from J; bases unmatched to any gene: 19. CDR3 in DNA: TGCAGTGCTAGAGATGTGAGGCGGGAGGCGGGGAAATGGGGCTACGAGCAGTACTTC. Encoded protein: CSARDVRREAGKWGYEQYF.